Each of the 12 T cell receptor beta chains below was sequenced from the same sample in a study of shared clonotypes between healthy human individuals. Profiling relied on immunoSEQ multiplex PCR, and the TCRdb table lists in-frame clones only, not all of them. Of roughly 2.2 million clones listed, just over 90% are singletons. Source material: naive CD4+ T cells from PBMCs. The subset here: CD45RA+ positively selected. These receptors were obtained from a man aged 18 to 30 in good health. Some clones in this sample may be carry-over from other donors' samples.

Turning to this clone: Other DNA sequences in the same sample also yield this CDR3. The CDR3 DNA sequence: TGTGCCAGCAGTTTACAAGGGATGAACACTGAAGCTTTCTTT. This codes for CASSLQGMNTEAFF. The V and J genes are TRBV28 and TRBJ1-1; D not resolved. CDR1 and CDR2 (germline): MDHEN, SYDVKM. The length of the CDR3 is 14 residues. V was clipped by 2 bases and J by 0 bases, with 7 bases between them.

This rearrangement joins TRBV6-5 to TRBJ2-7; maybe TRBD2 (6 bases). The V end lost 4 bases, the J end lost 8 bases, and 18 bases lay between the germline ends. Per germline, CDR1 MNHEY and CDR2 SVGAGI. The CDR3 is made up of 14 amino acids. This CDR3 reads CASSWDSSLRQQYF. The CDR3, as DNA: TGTGCCAGCAGTTGGGACTCCTCGCTACGACAGCAGTACTTC.

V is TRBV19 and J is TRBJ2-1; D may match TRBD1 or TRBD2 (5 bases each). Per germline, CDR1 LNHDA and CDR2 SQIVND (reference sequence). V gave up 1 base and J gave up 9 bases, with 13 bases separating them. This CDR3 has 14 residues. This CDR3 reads CASSIAVGESEQFF. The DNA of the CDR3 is TGTGCCAGTAGTATAGCAGTGGGGGAGAGTGAGCAGTTCTTC.

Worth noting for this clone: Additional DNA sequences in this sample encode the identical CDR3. The CDR3 DNA sequence: TGCGCCAGCAGCTTGGGACAGGGAGGAAATCAGCCCCAGCATTTT. Amino acids: CASSLGQGGNQPQHF. The rearrangement links TRBV5-1 to TRBJ1-5, with TRBD1 matching over 7 bases. The CDR3 is 15 amino acids. The ends lost 0 bases at V and 4 bases at J; junction bases unmatched: 4. Germline assignment: CDR1 SGHRS and CDR2 YFSETQ.

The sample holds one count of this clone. The CDR3 here is CASSIRETQYF. The DNA for the CDR3 is TGTGCCAGCAGTATCCGAGAGACCCAGTACTTC. The V call is TRBV6-1, the J call TRBJ2-5, with D unresolved. V was clipped by 5 bases and J by 4 bases, with 5 bases between them. The CDR3 totals 11 residues. Germline values: CDR1 MNHNS, CDR2 SASEGT.

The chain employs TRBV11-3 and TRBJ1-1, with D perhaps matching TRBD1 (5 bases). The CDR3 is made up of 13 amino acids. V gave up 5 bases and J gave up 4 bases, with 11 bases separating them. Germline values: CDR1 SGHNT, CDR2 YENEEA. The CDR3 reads CASSSGALTEAFF. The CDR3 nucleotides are TGTGCCAGCAGCAGCGGGGCCCTCACTGAAGCTTTCTTT.

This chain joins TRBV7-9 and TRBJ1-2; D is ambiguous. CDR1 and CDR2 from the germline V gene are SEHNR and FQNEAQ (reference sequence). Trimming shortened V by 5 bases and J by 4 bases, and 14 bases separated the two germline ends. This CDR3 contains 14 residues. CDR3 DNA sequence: TGTGCCAGCAGCGATCGGGCCCGGATCTATGGCTACACCTTC. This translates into CASSDRARIYGYTF.

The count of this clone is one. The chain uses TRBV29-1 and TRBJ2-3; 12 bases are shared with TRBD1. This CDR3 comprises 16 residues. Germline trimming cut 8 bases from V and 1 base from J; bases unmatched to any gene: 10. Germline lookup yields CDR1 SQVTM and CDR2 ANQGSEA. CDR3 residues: CSSMGQGAGGTDTQYF. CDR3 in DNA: TGCAGCTCAATGGGACAGGGGGCTGGGGGCACAGATACGCAGTATTTT.

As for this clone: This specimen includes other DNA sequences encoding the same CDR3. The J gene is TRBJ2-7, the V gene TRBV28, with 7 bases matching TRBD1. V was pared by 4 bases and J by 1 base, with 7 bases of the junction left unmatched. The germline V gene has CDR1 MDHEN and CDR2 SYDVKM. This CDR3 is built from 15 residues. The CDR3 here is CASSSPGQPSYEQYF. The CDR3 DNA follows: TGTGCCAGCAGTTCACCGGGACAGCCTTCCTACGAGCAGTACTTC.

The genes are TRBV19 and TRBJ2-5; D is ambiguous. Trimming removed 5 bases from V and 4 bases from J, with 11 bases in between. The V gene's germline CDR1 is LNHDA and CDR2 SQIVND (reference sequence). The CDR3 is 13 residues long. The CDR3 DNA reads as TGTGCCAGTAGTCCCCGGGTATTAGAGACCCAGTACTTC. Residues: CASSPRVLETQYF.

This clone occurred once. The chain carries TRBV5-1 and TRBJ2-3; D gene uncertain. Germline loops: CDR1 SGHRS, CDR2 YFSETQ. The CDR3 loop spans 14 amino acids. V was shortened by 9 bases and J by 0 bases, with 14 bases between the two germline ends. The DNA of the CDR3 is TGCGCCACCAGGTTTGGCGAGAGCACAGATACGCAGTATTTT. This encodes CATRFGESTDTQYF.

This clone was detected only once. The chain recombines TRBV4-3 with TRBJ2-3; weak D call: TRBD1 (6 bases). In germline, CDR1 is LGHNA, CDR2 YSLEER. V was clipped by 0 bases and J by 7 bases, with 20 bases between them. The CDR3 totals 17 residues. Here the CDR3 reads CASSQDPLGHAGYTQYF. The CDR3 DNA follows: TGCGCCAGCAGCCAAGATCCCCTGGGACACGCTGGATATACGCAGTATTTT.